Listed below are T cell receptor beta chains from one sample, sequenced in a study of T-cell reconstitution after alpha-beta-depleted transplantation in children. One entry per CDR3 protein results from TCRdb running MiXCR on the PCR reads. The sample lists about 420,000 distinct CDR3 sequences; around 9.9% were seen once. This material consisted of PBMCs from the stem cell graft donor, taken from the stem cell graft. These TCRs come from a human donor who donated a stem cell graft to a child with acute myeloid leukemia. Both conserved end residues are part of each CDR3. The D gene is left open where the match is weak. The size field is filled for only some rows; it gives once, few, many or a size class.

>-|TRBV25-1|-|TRBJ2-4
TGTGCCAGCAGTGAAATGGATGGACAACCGGACACCATTCAGTACTTC
CASSEMDGQPDTIQYF
>-|TRBV10-1|-|TRBJ2-3
TGCGCCAGCAGTGTCCAGGCAGATACGCAGTATTTT
CASSVQADTQYF
>few|TRBV7-8|TRBD1|TRBJ2-7
TGTGCCAGCAGCTTCGACAGGGTCACCTACGAGCAGTACTTC
CASSFDRVTYEQYF
>-|TRBV30|-|TRBJ2-5
TGTGCCTGGAGTGTGAGACGCCAAGAGACCCAGTACTTC
CAWSVRRQETQYF
>-|TRBV7-2|TRBD2|TRBJ2-5
TGTGCCAGTAGCTTCCCCGGGACTAGTCTGGGAGAGACCCAGTACTTC
CASSFPGTSLGETQYF
>few|TRBV9|-|TRBJ2-3
TGTGCCAGCAGCGTAGCCGGGGGCCGGGCAGATACGCAGTATTTT
CASSVAGGRADTQYF
>-|TRBV11-3|TRBD1|TRBJ2-3
TGTGCTAGCAGCTTAGACAGGGAGGATACGCAGTATTTT
CASSLDREDTQYF
>-|TRBV12-3/TRBV12-4|-|TRBJ1-4
TGTGCCAGCAGTTCGGACAGCAGGATTGAAAAACTGTTTTTT
CASSSDSRIEKLFF
>few|TRBV20-1|-|TRBJ1-1
TGCAGGGGGAGGGGAGGAGGAACAACTGAAGCTTTCTTT
CRGRGGGTTEAFF
>many|TRBV7-8|-|TRBJ2-1
TGTGCCAGCAGCTCCGGACGGAACTCCTACAATGAGCAGTTCTTC
CASSSGRNSYNEQFF
>-|TRBV5-1|TRBD1|TRBJ2-4
TGCGCCAGCAGCTCCGGGACAGGGGTAATTTCCAAAAACATTCAGTACTTC
CASSSGTGVISKNIQYF
>-|TRBV7-9|-|TRBJ2-1
TGTGCCAGCAGCCCCCAAGGGAAGGCGCGTGATGAGCAGTTCTTC
CASSPQGKARDEQFF
>-|TRBV6-1|TRBD2|TRBJ2-1
TGTGCCAGCAAAGAAAGCGGGATCTCCTACAATGAGCAGTTCTTC
CASKESGISYNEQFF
>few|TRBV15|-|TRBJ2-1
TGTGCCACCAGCTCCCGGGTCGGGGCATCTTTGGGTGAGCAGTTCTTC
CATSSRVGASLGEQFF
>few|TRBV20-1|-|TRBJ2-6
TGCAGTGCTAGAGATCGGAAGAACTCTGGGGCCAACGTCCTGACTTTC
CSARDRKNSGANVLTF
>few|TRBV20-1|TRBD2|TRBJ2-5
TGCAGTGCTCCCACGACTAGCGGGATCTTGGAGACCCAGTACTTC
CSAPTTSGILETQYF
>many|TRBV27|-|TRBJ2-7
TGTGCCAGCAGTCCCGGGACACGTCCCTACGAGCAGTACTTC
CASSPGTRPYEQYF
>-|TRBV27|TRBD1|TRBJ2-1
TGTGCCAGCAGTTCACAGGGGCCCCACAATGAGCAGTTCTTC
CASSSQGPHNEQFF
>few|TRBV30|-|TRBJ2-5
TGTGCCTGGAGTTGGGTTAGCCAAGAGACCCAGTACTTC
CAWSWVSQETQYF
>many|TRBV20-1|-|TRBJ2-5
TGCAGTGCTAGGCCGGGGGTCGGGGAGACCCAGTACTTC
CSARPGVGETQYF
>-|TRBV4-2|-|TRBJ2-2
TGTGCCAGCTGGGGCCGCGACACCGGGGAGCTGTTTTTT
CASWGRDTGELFF
>few|TRBV29-1|-|TRBJ2-1
TGCAGCCACTTGAGGGGGGGCAATGAGCAGTTCTTC
CSHLRGGNEQFF